The T cell receptor beta chain described here comes from a study of shared clonotypes between healthy human individuals. Only in-frame clones appear in the TCRdb table, and some are missing; sequencing was by immunoSEQ multiplex PCR. The table lists 180,000 or so clones, approximately 92% of them singletons, with 0.067% in the top ten. Germline values: CDR1 LNHDA, CDR2 SQIVND (reference sequence). This CDR3 has 14 residues. V was pared by 3 bases and J by 6 bases, with 14 bases between. The chain recombines TRBV19 with TRBJ1-2; unclear D gene. The sequence derives from a woman aged 25 to 39 in good health. The sequenced sample consisted of naive CD4+ T cells sorted from blood. The subset was: CD45RA+ positively selected. This chain's CDR3 is CASSIGTVGNGYTF. DNA of the CDR3: TGTGCCAGTAGTATCGGAACCGTTGGGAATGGCTACACCTTC.